Presented here are 2 T cell receptor beta chains from one specimen sequenced in a study of blood T cell repertoires in COVID-19. Assay used: immunoSEQ multiplex PCR; TCRdb lists only in-frame clones, some missing. This sample carries around 160,000 clones, 85% to 95% of them seen once, and the ten largest clones take about 2%. Sequenced: peripheral blood. The receptor set was obtained from a woman aged 55-70 years with COVID-19, enrolled during active disease.

V is TRBV7-2 and J is TRBJ1-2; 7 nucleotides align to TRBD1. The CDR3 totals 15 residues. CDR1 and CDR2 (germline): SGHTA, FQGNSA. V lost 1 base, J lost 2 bases, and 4 bases stayed unmatched. In DNA, the CDR3 is TGTGCCAGCAGCTTAGGCGGGACAGTCAACTATGGCTACACCTTC. This codes for CASSLGGTVNYGYTF.

The gene calls are TRBV23-1 and TRBJ2-4, with D tentatively TRBD1 (6 bases). TRBV23-1 is an open reading frame whose function is uncertain. CDR3 length: 17 amino acids. V was clipped by 1 base and J by 8 bases, with 21 bases between them. CDR3 loop: CASSQCLRQATDDIQYF. CDR3 in DNA: TGCGCCAGCAGTCAATGCCTAAGACAGGCGACTGATGACATTCAGTACTTC.